Sequencing of this T cell receptor (beta chain) was carried out in a study of T cell clusters in autoimmune cytopenias. Overall study context: Per sample, median TRB depth was around 50,000 reads, yielding a median roughly 2,200 distinct clonotypes. Broader study findings: No cluster-lack signature appeared between secondary cytopenia and chronic lymphocytic leukemia patients, apparently due to lymphoma masking.

TRB was amplified from 250 ng of peripheral blood genomic DNA per sample. One tube held mixed TRB-A and TRB-B primer pools for touch-down PCR. From the multiplex PCR reads, TCRdb lists one entry per CDR3 protein and no DNA. The listing contains about 5,000 distinct CDR3 sequences. This clonotype counts as medium-sized by frequency. Its matching antigen is unknown. The germline V gene encodes CDR1 LNHDA and CDR2 SQIVND (reference sequence). The CDR3 contains 13 residues. This sequence was found in a human donor with an autoimmune cytopenia or autoimmune hepatitis (not recorded which). The chain links TRBV19 to TRBJ2-1. Sequencing used peripheral blood. CDR3 sequence reads: CASSTSGVLGQFF.